This paragraph covers one TCR beta chain sequence. At one boundary the junction diverges from the germline segment, which might be a read error. The source of the sample is a study of blood T cells in healthy people across ages. It was with a sample-barcoded 5' primer and a J-beta primer mix that a second PCR of about 6 to 11 cycles was run. Each sample yielded at least 2.5 million CDR3-containing paired-end reads. MiXCR, run by TCRdb on the 5' RACE reads, gives a single entry per CDR3 protein. The sample lists around 1,500,000 distinct CDR3 sequences; roughly 28% were seen once. Germline lookup yields CDR1 DFQATT and CDR2 SNEGSKA (reference sequence). CDR3 length: 16 amino acids.

The sequencing input was blood. The sequence came from a woman under 40 in good health. The rearrangement joins TRBV20-1 to TRBJ2-1; D might be TRBD2 (6 bases). In DNA form, the CDR3 reads TGCAGTGCTAGAGATCTTCTTGGAGGGGCCAACAATGGGCAGTTCTTC. Protein: CSARDLLGGANNGQFF.